The clone carrying this T cell receptor (beta chain) was seen repeatedly, ten times or more. The sample originates from a study of metastatic and nonmetastatic thyroid tumors. Every patient underwent thyroid surgery untreated. TCRdb re-called the PCR reads via MiXCR. The data hold 75,000 to 100,000 clones, with roughly 13% observed a single time. The length of the CDR3 is 16 residues. The V gene's germline CDR1 is SEHNR and CDR2 FQNEAQ (reference sequence). The V gene end was trimmed by 1 base and the J gene end by 5 bases; junction bases not matched to a gene: 8. This rearrangement joins TRBV7-9 to TRBJ2-5, with 9 bases identical to TRBD1. The clonotype comes from a female donor with papillary thyroid cancer or a benign thyroid nodule (not recorded which). Some clones in this sample may be carry-over from other donors' samples. The sequenced sample consisted of blood. The CDR3, as DNA: TGTGCCAGCAGCTTAGACGGGACAGGGAGGAAGGAGACCCAGTACTTC. It encodes CASSLDGTGRKETQYF.